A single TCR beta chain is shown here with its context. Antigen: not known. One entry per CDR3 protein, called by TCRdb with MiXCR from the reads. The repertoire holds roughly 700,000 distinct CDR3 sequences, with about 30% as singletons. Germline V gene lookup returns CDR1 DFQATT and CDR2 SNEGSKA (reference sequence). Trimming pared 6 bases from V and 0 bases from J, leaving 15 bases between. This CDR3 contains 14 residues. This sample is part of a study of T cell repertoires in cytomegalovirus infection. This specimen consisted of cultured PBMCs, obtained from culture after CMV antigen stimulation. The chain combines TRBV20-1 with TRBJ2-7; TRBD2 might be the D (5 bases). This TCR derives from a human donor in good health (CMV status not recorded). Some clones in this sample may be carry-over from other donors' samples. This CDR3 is CSAQEEASSYEQYF. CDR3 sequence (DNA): TGCAGTGCCCAGGAGGAGGCCAGCTCCTACGAGCAGTACTTC.